The TCR beta chain described here comes from a study of human T cells and chemical hapten exposure. Background on the study: Chiefly women, the patients showed alopecia areata, totalis or universalis.

Findings and caveats of the study: There was a positive correlation between PT1 expanded TCR counts and patch test score.

Stated time point: patch test 1, 2 weeks after DPC sensitization. Treatment reported: therapeutic diphenylcyclopropenone sensitization with weekly scalp DPC. Samples of blood were obtained prior to the application of each patch test. TCRdb re-called the RACE reads with MiXCR, one entry per CDR3 protein. The repertoire holds about 340,000 distinct CDR3 sequences, with around 7% as singletons. V lost 4 bases and J 8 bases, leaving 17 bases between the germline ends. Germline CDR1 reads DFQATT; CDR2 reads SNEGSKA (reference sequence). This CDR3 has 13 amino acids. Ten or more counts support this clonotype. Its antigen is not identified.

The sample in question was whole blood, obtained in connection with sensitization to the hapten diphenylcyclopropenone (DPC). This rearrangement joins TRBV20-1 to TRBJ1-2; D is ambiguous. The receptor's source is a young woman with alopecia areata. Some clones in this sample may be carry-over from other donors' samples. CDR3 DNA sequence: TGCAGTGCTACTCTCTGGGTCCCCGAAGGCTACACCTTC. Residues: CSATLWVPEGYTF.